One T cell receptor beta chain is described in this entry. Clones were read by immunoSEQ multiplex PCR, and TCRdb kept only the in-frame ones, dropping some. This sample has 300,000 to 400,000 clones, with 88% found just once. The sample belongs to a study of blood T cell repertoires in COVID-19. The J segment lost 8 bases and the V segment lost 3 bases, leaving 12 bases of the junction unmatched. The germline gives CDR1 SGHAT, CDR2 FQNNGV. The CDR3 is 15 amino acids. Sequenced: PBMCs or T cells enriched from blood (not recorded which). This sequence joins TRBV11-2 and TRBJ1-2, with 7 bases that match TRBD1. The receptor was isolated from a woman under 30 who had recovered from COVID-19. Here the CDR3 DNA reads TGTGCCAGCAGCTTTACAGGGGCCCCTAATCTGGGCTACACCTTC. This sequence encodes CASSFTGAPNLGYTF.